The rows below give T cell receptor beta chains drawn from one sample of a study of CD8 T cells in Susac syndrome. TCRdb independently ran MiXCR on the immunoSEQ multiplex PCR reads; one entry per CDR3 protein. The sample has about 83,000 distinct CDR3 sequences; roughly 95% are singletons. The sequencing sample was made of CD8+ T cells from PBMCs. All receptors come from a human donor with Susac syndrome. CDR3s include the opening cysteine and the closing phenylalanine or tryptophan. Fields, in order: clone size, V gene, J gene, D gene, CDR3 protein, CDR3 DNA. A D gene is named only where the DNA matches it firmly. Rows give clone size only sometimes, using once, few, many, or a class for an expanded clone.

>NA|TRBV29-1|TRBJ2-3|NA
CSVEGVGSTDTQYF
TGCAGCGTTGAAGGGGTCGGAAGCACAGATACGCAGTATTTT
>NA|TRBV7-8|TRBJ2-3|TRBD1
CASSYTDRGLGDTQYF
TGTGCCAGCAGCTATACAGACAGGGGCCTAGGAGATACGCAGTATTTT
>NA|TRBV5-1|TRBJ2-1|TRBD1
CASSLTPRDRDSYNEQFF
TGCGCCAGCAGCTTAACCCCCCGGGACAGGGACTCCTACAATGAGCAGTTCTTC
>NA|TRBV14|TRBJ1-2|NA
CASSQVQGGYGYTF
TGTGCCAGCAGCCAAGTCCAGGGCGGCTATGGCTACACCTTC
>NA|TRBV2|TRBJ1-3|TRBD1
CASSERVRDRGNTIYF
TGTGCCAGCAGCGAAAGGGTCCGGGACAGGGGAAACACCATATATTTT
>NA|TRBV12-3/TRBV12-4|TRBJ1-5|NA
CASTTGSQPQHF
TGTGCCAGCACCACCGGGAGTCAGCCCCAGCATTTT
>few|TRBV19|TRBJ2-1|NA
CASSIGGYNEQFF
TGTGCCAGTAGTATCGGGGGCTACAATGAGCAGTTCTTC
>NA|TRBV28|TRBJ1-5|NA
CASSLPVGLSNQPQHF
TGTGCCAGCAGTTTACCAGTAGGATTGAGCAATCAGCCCCAGCATTTT
>NA|TRBV27|TRBJ2-5|TRBD1
CASSPGQGSRETQYF
TGTGCCAGCAGTCCCGGACAGGGATCGCGAGAGACCCAGTACTTC
>NA|TRBV4-3|TRBJ2-7|TRBD1
CASSQRDRGGEQYF
TGCGCCAGCAGCCAACGGGACAGGGGGGGAGAGCAGTACTTC